This T cell receptor beta chain was recorded in a study of T-cell reconstitution after alpha-beta-depleted transplantation in children (dated by TCRdb to about 2016). For context, the study as a whole: Using TCR repertoire profiling, the study followed T-cell immune reconstitution in a quantitative way in children after TCRalphabeta/CD19-depleted allogeneic hematopoietic cell transplantation.

The library relied on PCR. Sequenced on an Illumina HiSeq 2500. TCR libraries were prepared with molecular barcoding, using unique molecular identifiers to normalize TCRbeta repertoire quantification. TCRdb reprocessing: public reads trimmed at Q25 with fastp, clones called with MiXCR, in-frame beta chains kept. Each CDR3 protein gets just one entry, which takes the most common genes and DNA from the rows behind it. Across this sample there are hundreds of thousands of distinct CDR3 sequences, with about 15% seen only once. The top ten hold 1.1% of the sample. This clonotype turned up a few times. The target of this receptor is not known. Base quality data are lacking; no much larger clone is found one base away. The CDR3 sequence holds 15 residues, the cysteine and phenylalanine included. CDR3 DNA only is kept here, 45 bases in frame from base 1. Cut back by 6 bases and 7 bases, the V and J ends lie 18 bases apart.

The receptor was isolated from a human donor who donated a stem cell graft to a child with acute myeloid leukemia. The chain was built from TRBV12-3 or TRBV12-4 and TRBJ1-4, with the D gene uncertain. The source material was PBMCs from the stem cell graft donor, sampled from the stem cell graft. In nucleotide form, the sequence is TGTGCCAGCAGCCGCGAGACGGAGGGTTTTGAAAAACTGTTTTTT. It specifies CASSRETEGFEKLFF.